The present TCR beta chain was sequenced within a study of vaccination and CD4 T cells after COVID-19. Between the trimmed V and J ends, which lost 7 bases and 3 bases, there was a span of 16 bases. The CDR3 is 14 amino acids. Germline V gives CDR1 LNHDA, CDR2 SQIVND (reference sequence). The table lists this clonotype with a count of one. No antigen is known for it. Treatment meaning: approximately 11-day PBMC culture with coronavirus spike peptide pools or control peptides (ViraFEST assay). CD4+ T-cell collection from the unexposed donor predated the COVID-19 pandemic (2011-2018). Peptide-pool expansion of antigen-specific T cells preceded TCR sequencing in ViraFEST. Once obtained from cultured CD4+ T cells, the DNA was sequenced using the Oncomine TCR Beta short-read assay. TCRdb reprocessed the PCR reads with MiXCR, giving one entry per CDR3 protein. The table includes some 7,800 distinct CDR3 sequences, 45% to 65% detected once.

V gene TRBV19 combines with J gene TRBJ2-7; D may be TRBD1 or TRBD2 (5 bases each). The sample comprised CD4+ T cells from blood, cultured in vitro. The sequence derives from a human donor in good health. The CDR3 sequence is CASKRRGVHYEQYF. CDR3 nucleotide sequence: TGTGCCAGTAAGAGACGGGGCGTTCACTACGAGCAGTACTTC.